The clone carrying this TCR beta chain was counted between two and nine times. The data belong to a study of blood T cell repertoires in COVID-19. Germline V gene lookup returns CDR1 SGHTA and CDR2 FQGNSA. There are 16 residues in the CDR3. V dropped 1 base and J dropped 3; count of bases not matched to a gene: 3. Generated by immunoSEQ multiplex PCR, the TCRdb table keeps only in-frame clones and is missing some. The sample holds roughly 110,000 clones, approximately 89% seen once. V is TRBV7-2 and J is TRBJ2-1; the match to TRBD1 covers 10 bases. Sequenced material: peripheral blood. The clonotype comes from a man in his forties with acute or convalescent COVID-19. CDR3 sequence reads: CASSLGGTGVYNEQFF. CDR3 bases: TGTGCCAGCAGCTTAGGAGGGACAGGGGTCTACAATGAGCAGTTCTTC.